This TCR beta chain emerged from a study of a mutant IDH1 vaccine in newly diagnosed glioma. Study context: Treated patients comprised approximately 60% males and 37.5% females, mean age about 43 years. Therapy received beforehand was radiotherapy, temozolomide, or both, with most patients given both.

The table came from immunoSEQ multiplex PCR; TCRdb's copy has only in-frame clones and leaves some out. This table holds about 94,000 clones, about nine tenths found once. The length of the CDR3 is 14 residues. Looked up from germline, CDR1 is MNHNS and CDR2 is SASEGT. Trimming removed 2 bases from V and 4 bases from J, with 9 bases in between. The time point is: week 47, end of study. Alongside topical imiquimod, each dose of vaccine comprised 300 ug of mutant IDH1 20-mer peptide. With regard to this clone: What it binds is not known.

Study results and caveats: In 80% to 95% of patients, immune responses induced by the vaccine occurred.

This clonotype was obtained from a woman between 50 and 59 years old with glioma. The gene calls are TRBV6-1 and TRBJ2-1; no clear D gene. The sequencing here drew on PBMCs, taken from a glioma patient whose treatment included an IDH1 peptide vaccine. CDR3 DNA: TGTGCCAGCAGTGAACAGAGGTTATACAATGAGCAGTTCTTC. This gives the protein CASSEQRLYNEQFF.